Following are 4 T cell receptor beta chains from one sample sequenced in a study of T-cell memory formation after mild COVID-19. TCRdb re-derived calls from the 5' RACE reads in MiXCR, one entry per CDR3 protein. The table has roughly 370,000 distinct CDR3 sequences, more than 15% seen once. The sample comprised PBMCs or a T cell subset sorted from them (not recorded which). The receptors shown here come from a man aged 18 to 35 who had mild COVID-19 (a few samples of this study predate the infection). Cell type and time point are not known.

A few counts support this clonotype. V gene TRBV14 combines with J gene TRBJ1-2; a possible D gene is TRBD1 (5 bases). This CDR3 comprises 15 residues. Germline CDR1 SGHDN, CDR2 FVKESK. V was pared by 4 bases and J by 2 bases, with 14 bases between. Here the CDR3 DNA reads TGTGCCAGCAGCCCCGGGGCGCCAACAAACTATGGCTACACCTTC. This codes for CASSPGAPTNYGYTF.

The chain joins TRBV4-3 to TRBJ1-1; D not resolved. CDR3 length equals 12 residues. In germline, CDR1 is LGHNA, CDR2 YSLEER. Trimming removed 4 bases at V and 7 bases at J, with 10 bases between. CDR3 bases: TGCGCCAGCAGCCTCAGTAGTGGTGAAGCTTTCTTT. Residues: CASSLSSGEAFF.

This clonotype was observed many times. The CDR3 here is CASSVDRNEQFF. As DNA, the CDR3 is TGTGCCAGCAGCGTAGACAGAAATGAGCAGTTCTTC. The chain uses TRBV9 and TRBJ2-1; no firm D call. Per germline, CDR1 SGDLS and CDR2 YYNGEE. V was clipped by 0 bases and J by 7 bases, with 5 bases between them. CDR3 size: 12 residues.

CDR3 nucleotide sequence: TGCAGCGTGCCCCGGGACAGGGTCTCCTACAATGAGCAGTTCTTC. Its translation: CSVPRDRVSYNEQFF. The V call is TRBV29-1, the J call TRBJ2-1, with 9 bases fitting TRBD1. Germline lookup yields CDR1 SQVTM and CDR2 ANQGSEA. This CDR3 has 15 amino acids. V lost 6 bases and J lost 0; bases outside the gene matches: 6.